This entry is about one TCR beta chain. Germline V gives CDR1 MNHEY, CDR2 SMNVEV (reference sequence). After removal of 2 bases from V and 10 bases from J, the junction contained 8 bases not matched to a gene. This CDR3 comprises 15 residues. This entry is derived from a study of PD-1 blockade in classical Hodgkin lymphoma. TCRdb keeps only in-frame clones here, not all; method: immunoSEQ multiplex PCR. The table has some 58,000 clones, around 90% seen once. Documented time point: cycle 4 day 1 (C4D1), after 5 to 7 weeks of nivolumab. All patients relapsed after autologous stem cell transplantation, and brentuximab vedotin exposure varied.

The sample was peripheral blood mononuclear cells (PBMCs), taken before the fourth cycle of nivolumab. The clonotype comes from a human donor with classical Hodgkin lymphoma. V and J are TRBV27 and TRBJ2-1, with 10 bases that match TRBD2. The CDR3 spells CASSLMGLASWEQFF. The DNA for the CDR3 is TGTGCCAGCAGTTTAATGGGACTAGCGTCTTGGGAGCAGTTCTTC.